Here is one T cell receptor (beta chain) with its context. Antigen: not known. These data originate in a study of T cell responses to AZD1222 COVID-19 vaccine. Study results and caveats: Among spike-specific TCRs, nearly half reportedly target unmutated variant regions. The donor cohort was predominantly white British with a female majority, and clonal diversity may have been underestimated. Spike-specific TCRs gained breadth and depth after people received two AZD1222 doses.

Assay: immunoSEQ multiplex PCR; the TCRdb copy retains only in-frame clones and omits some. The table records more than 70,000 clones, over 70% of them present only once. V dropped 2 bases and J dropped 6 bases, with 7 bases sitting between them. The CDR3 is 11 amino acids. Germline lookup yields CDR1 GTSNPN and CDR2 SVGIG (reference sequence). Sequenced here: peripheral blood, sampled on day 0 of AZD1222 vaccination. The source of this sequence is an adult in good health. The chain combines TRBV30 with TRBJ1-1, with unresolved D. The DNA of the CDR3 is TGTGCCTGGAGTCGGGTAGCTGAAGCTTTCTTT. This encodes CAWSRVAEAFF.